This T cell receptor beta chain was found in a study of T cell repertoires in cytomegalovirus infection. Study overall: Well-studied HLA-B-restricted epitopes and recently identified HLA-C-restricted epitopes of CMV were both used in the study. An indication of both CMV infection and matching HLA type came from public TCR beta signatures. Findings of the study overall: There were HLA-C-restricted CMV-specific TCR beta clonotypes dominating the ex vivo response. Public TCR beta family frequency separated CMV-and-HLA carriers, including in an independent cohort.

MiXCR, applied by TCRdb to the reads, yields one record per CDR3 protein. The data contain roughly 800,000 distinct CDR3 sequences, roughly 29% of them singletons. Regarding this clonotype: The antigen remains unidentified.

The specimen comprised cultured CD8+ T cells from PBMCs, sampled from culture after CMV antigen stimulation. The sequence was collected from a human donor in good health (CMV status not recorded). Some clones in this sample may be carry-over from other donors' samples.

The CDR3 reads CASSLSGDRTEAFF. CDR3 nucleotides: TGTGCCAGCAGTTTATCGGGTGATCGGACTGAAGCTTTCTTT. This rearrangement joins TRBV27 to TRBJ1-1; no reliable D call. Germline V gene data show CDR1 as MNHEY and CDR2 as SMNVEV (reference sequence). The V gene lost 0 bases and the J gene lost 5 bases, with 10 bases spanning the gap. The CDR3 spans 14 residues.